The 6 T cell receptor beta chains listed next were all sequenced from one sample in a study of cytomegalovirus exposure and HLA in healthy donors. Produced via immunoSEQ multiplex PCR; TCRdb's table is partial and in-frame only. The sample records 65,000 or so clones, around 96% being singletons. The sequenced material came from PBMCs. The receptor source for this set is a man aged 18 to 35 in good health and CMV-seropositive.

The V gene is TRBV4-3, the J gene TRBJ2-3, with D possibly TRBD2 on 6 matching bases. Germline CDR1 and CDR2: LGHNA and YSLEER. Trimming removed 4 bases from V and 1 base from J, with 18 bases in between. The CDR3 runs to 17 residues. The CDR3 DNA is TGCGCCAGCAGCCCAAAAGGAGGGGCGGTTGGCACAGATACGCAGTATTTT. Translating gives CASSPKGGAVGTDTQYF.

This chain links TRBV6-5 with TRBJ2-7; 9 bases are shared with TRBD1. The V and J ends lost 4 bases and 3 bases, in that order; junction bases with no gene match: 10. The CDR3 contains 16 residues. Germline V gene sequence: CDR1 MNHEY, CDR2 SVGAGI. The CDR3 loop is CASSSRRTGVSYEQYF. The CDR3 nucleotides are TGTGCCAGCAGTTCACGCCGGACAGGGGTGAGCTACGAGCAGTACTTC.

The chain couples TRBV30 to TRBJ1-4; D may be TRBD1 (5 bases). The CDR3 has 13 residues. CDR1 is GTSNPN, CDR2 SVGIG, per germline (reference sequence). Trimming stripped 4 bases from V and 10 bases from J, with 16 bases between. In DNA, the CDR3 is TGTGCCTGGACGTCCGGGACTGGGGGAAAACTGTTTTTT. Amino acids: CAWTSGTGGKLFF.

CDR3 in amino acids: CASTYAGLGQPQHF. In DNA, the CDR3 is TGTGCCAGTACTTACGCAGGTTTGGGTCAGCCCCAGCATTTT. The rearrangement links TRBV19 to TRBJ1-5; D call uncertain. Germline CDR1 and CDR2: LNHDA and SQIVND (reference sequence). There are 14 residues in the CDR3. V was trimmed by 7 bases and J by 6 bases, leaving 16 bases between them.

The rearrangement joins TRBV9 to TRBJ1-2; 8 positions match TRBD1. Trimming at V came to 0 bases and at J to 3 bases, leaving 4 bases not matched to a gene. Germline CDR1 SGDLS, CDR2 YYNGEE. The CDR3 consists of 15 residues. The DNA for the CDR3 is TGTGCCAGCAGCGTAGAAGGACAGGGACACTATGGCTACACCTTC. Its translation: CASSVEGQGHYGYTF. The whole variable domain, remainder taken from reference TRBV9 and TRBJ1-2, is DSGVTQTPKHLITATGQRVTLRCSPRSGDLSVYWYQQSLDQGLQFLIQYYNGEERAKGNILERFSAQQFPDLHSELNLSSLELGDSALYFCASSVEGQGHYGYTFGSGTRLTVV.

This rearrangement joins TRBV28 to TRBJ1-2; the D gene is possibly TRBD1 (6 bases). CDR1 and CDR2 from the germline V gene are MDHEN and SYDVKM. This CDR3 region has 13 residues. The ends were cut back, 6 bases at V and 5 bases at J, with 13 bases in the middle. The CDR3 protein is CASSPGGGYGYTF. The CDR3 DNA follows: TGTGCCAGCAGCCCTGGGGGCGGGTATGGCTACACCTTC.